In its sample, the clone carrying this T cell receptor beta chain was seen a few times. These data are taken from a study of blood T cell repertoires in COVID-19. Overall study: Italy, Spain and the United States were the sources of the convalescent and acute COVID-19 samples. In each case, the material was cDNA or gDNA derived from T cells, B-cell-depleted T cells, or PBMCs.

CDR1 SGHDN and CDR2 FVKESK come from the germline V gene. The ends lost 6 bases at V and 0 bases at J; junction bases unmatched: 11. The CDR3 has 18 amino acids. In the authors' methods: By means of reference gene primer amplification, nucleated cell counts were estimated. Data came from immunoSEQ multiplex PCR; TCRdb stores just in-frame clones and leaves some out. That table gives V, J and clone size, and the DNA gave D and trimming. The sample lists 250,000 to 300,000 clones, around 88% occurring once. V gene TRBV14 combines with J gene TRBJ2-6; 7 positions match TRBD1. Sample: peripheral blood. This receptor was identified in a woman under 40 who had recovered from COVID-19. CDR3 bases: TGTGCCAGCAGTTCGACAGGGAACCGCGACTCTGGGGCCAACGTCCTGACTTTC. Residues: CASSSTGNRDSGANVLTF.